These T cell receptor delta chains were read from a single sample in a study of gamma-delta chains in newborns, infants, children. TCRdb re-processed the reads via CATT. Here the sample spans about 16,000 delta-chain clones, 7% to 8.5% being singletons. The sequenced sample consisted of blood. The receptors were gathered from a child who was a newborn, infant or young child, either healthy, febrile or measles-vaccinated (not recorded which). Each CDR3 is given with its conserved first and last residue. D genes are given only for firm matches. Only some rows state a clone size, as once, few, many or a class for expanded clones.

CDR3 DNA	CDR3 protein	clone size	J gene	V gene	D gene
TGTGCCTGTGACACCGTCTGGGGGCGCTGGGACACCCGACAGATGTTTTTC	CACDTVWGRWDTRQMFF	few	TRDJ3	TRDV2	TRDD3
TGTGCTTATAATCAAATGGGGGATACAAGAACCTGGGACACCCGACAGATGTTTTTC	CAYNQMGDTRTWDTRQMFF	few	TRDJ3	TRDV2	TRDD3
TGTGCCTGTGACACCGGTGGGGGATACAAACTCATCTTT	CACDTGGGYKLIF	NA	TRDJ1	TRDV2	TRDD3
TGTGCCTGTGACTTTACTGGGGAGAGCTCCTGGGACACCCGACAGATGTTTTTC	CACDFTGESSWDTRQMFF	few	TRDJ3	TRDV2	TRDD3
TGTGCCTGTCCCAGCTCCTGGGACACCCGACAGATGTTTTTC	CACPSSWDTRQMFF	NA	TRDJ3	TRDV2	NA
TGTGCCTGTGACACCGTACTGGGGGATACCGATAAACTCATCTTT	CACDTVLGDTDKLIF	many	TRDJ1	TRDV2	TRDD3
TGTGCCTGTGAGCCGTTACTGGGGGATACGCGAGCACAACTCTTCTTT	CACEPLLGDTRAQLFF	few	TRDJ2	TRDV2	TRDD3
TGTGCCTTTGGAGGGTACTGGGGGAACAGCTCCTGGGACACCCGACAGATGTTTTTC	CAFGGYWGNSSWDTRQMFF	NA	TRDJ3	TRDV3	TRDD3
TGTGCCTGTGACACCTGGGGGATATCCTGGGACACCCGACAGATGTTTTTC	CACDTWGISWDTRQMFF	large	TRDJ3	TRDV2	TRDD3
TGTGCCTGTGACGTACAGGGGGATTTGACTGCACAACTCTTCTTT	CACDVQGDLTAQLFF	few	TRDJ2	TRDV2	TRDD3
TGTGCCTGTGACACCGCTGGGGATACTCCCTGGGACACCCGACAGATGTTTTTC	CACDTAGDTPWDTRQMFF	NA	TRDJ3	TRDV2	TRDD3
TGTGCCTGTGACATACTGGGGGCCGCGAGCTCCTGGGACACCCGACAGATGTTTTTC	CACDILGAASSWDTRQMFF	few	TRDJ3	TRDV2	TRDD3
TGTGCCTGTGACACCGTTGGGGGGTACTACGACGATAAACTCATCTTT	CACDTVGGYYDDKLIF	few	TRDJ1	TRDV2	NA
TGTGCCTGTGACACCGCGGGGACTGGGGGATACAGCCCCTGGGACACCCGACAGACGTTTTTC	CACDTAGTGGYSPWDTRQTFF	NA	TRDJ3	TRDV2	TRDD3
TGTGCCTGTGACTACTGGGGGATAGGCTCCTGGGACACCCGACAGATGTTTTTC	CACDYWGIGSWDTRQMFF	medium-sized	TRDJ3	TRDV2	TRDD3
TGTGCCTGTGACATCGTTACTGGGGGACTTACCCACACCGATAAACTCATCTTT	CACDIVTGGLTHTDKLIF	few	TRDJ1	TRDV2	TRDD3
TGTGCCTGTGACACGCTGGGGGAAGGGTCCTGGGACACCCGACAGATGTTTTTC	CACDTLGEGSWDTRQMFF	few	TRDJ3	TRDV2	TRDD3
TGCGCCTGTGACCCCATTATACTGGTGGATACGAGGGACACCCGACAGATGTTTTTC	CACDPIILVDTRDTRQMFF	NA	TRDJ3	TRDV2	TRDD3
TGTGCCTGTGACACTGGGAGATACTCGACCTGGGACACCCGACAGATGTTTTTC	CACDTGRYSTWDTRQMFF	NA	TRDJ3	TRDV2	NA
TGTGCCTGTGACCAGACGGGTCTGGGGATCAGCTCCTGGGACACCCGACAGATGTTTTTC	CACDQTGLGISSWDTRQMFF	few	TRDJ3	TRDV2	NA
TGTGCCTGTGACATACTGGGGGATACGCGCTCCAGCTCCTGGGACACCCGACAGATGTTTTTC	CACDILGDTRSSSWDTRQMFF	few	TRDJ3	TRDV2	TRDD3
TGTGCCTGTGACACCGGGGATTTGACAGCAAAACTCTTCTTT	CACDTGDLTAKLFF	few	TRDJ2	TRDV2	NA
TGTGCCTGTGACCCAGCCCTTACTGGGGTCCTCTGGGACACCCGACAGATGTTTTTC	CACDPALTGVLWDTRQMFF	few	TRDJ3	TRDV2	TRDD3
TGTGCCTGTGACACCGGAGAATATTTACTGGGGGATACCACCTGGGACACCCGACAGATGTTTTTC	CACDTGEYLLGDTTWDTRQMFF	few	TRDJ3	TRDV2	TRDD3
TGTGCCTTTCCACTGGGGGATTCCTCCTGGGACACCCGACAGATGTTTTTC	CAFPLGDSSWDTRQMFF	few	TRDJ3	TRDV2	TRDD3
TGTGCCTGTGACACCGTACTGCCCTCGAGCTCCTGGGACACCCGACAGATGTTTTTC	CACDTVLPSSSWDTRQMFF	few	TRDJ3	TRDV2	NA
TGTGCCTGTGACAAAGTACTGGGAGATACGCGAAGCTCCTGGGACACCCGACAGATGTTTTTC	CACDKVLGDTRSSWDTRQMFF	NA	TRDJ3	TRDV2	NA
TGTGCCTGTGATCGACTGGGGGACCCCTCCTGGGACACCCGACAGATGTTTTTC	CACDRLGDPSWDTRQMFF	few	TRDJ3	TRDV2	TRDD3
TGTGCCTGTGACCCTTTACTGGGGGATACGCGGGGGTCCTGGGACACCCGACAGATGTTTTTC	CACDPLLGDTRGSWDTRQMFF	few	TRDJ3	TRDV2	TRDD3
TGTGCCTGTGACACCGTGGGGGCACTGGTGGGACGCTCCTGGGACACCCGACAGATGTTTTTC	CACDTVGALVGRSWDTRQMFF	NA	TRDJ3	TRDV2	NA
TGTGCCTGTGACACCCCGGGGGATCGGTCCTGGGACACCCGACAGATGTTTTTC	CACDTPGDRSWDTRQMFF	few	TRDJ3	TRDV2	TRDD3
TGTGCCTGTGACACGGTACTGGGTTTAAGCTCCTGGGACACCCGACAGATGTTTTTC	CACDTVLGLSSWDTRQMFF	NA	TRDJ3	TRDV2	NA
TGTGCCTGTGACCCCGTACTGGGGGATACGGATAGCTCCTGGGACACCCGACAGATGTTTTTC	CACDPVLGDTDSSWDTRQMFF	many	TRDJ3	TRDV2	TRDD3
TGTGCCTGTGACACGATGGGGGATAATTTGACAGCACAACTCTTCTTT	CACDTMGDNLTAQLFF	NA	TRDJ2	TRDV2	TRDD3
TGTGCTCTTGGGGAAACGAGCCCTACTGGGGGATACACCGATAAACTCATCTTT	CALGETSPTGGYTDKLIF	few	TRDJ1	TRDV1	TRDD3
TGTGCCTGGACGGCTGGGGGATACTGGAGCTCCTGGGACACCCGACAGATGTTTTTC	CAWTAGGYWSSWDTRQMFF	few	TRDJ3	TRDV3	TRDD3
TGTGCTCTTGGGGAAAAAGCACAGCTCTTCTTT	CALGEKAQLFF	NA	TRDJ2	TRDV1	NA
TGTGCCTGTGACACTGGGGGATGGGACACCCGACAGATGTTTTTC	CACDTGGWDTRQMFF	few	TRDJ3	TRDV2	TRDD3
TGTGCCTGTGACACCTGGGGGTCTGATAGCTCCTGGGACACCCGACAGATGTTTTTC	CACDTWGSDSSWDTRQMFF	NA	TRDJ3	TRDV2	NA
TGTGCCTGTGACAACTGGGGGATCTCCTGGGACACCCGACAGGTGTTTTTC	CACDNWGISWDTRQVFF	few	TRDJ3	TRDV2	TRDD3
TGTGCCTGTGACCTGCTGGGGGATCCGTGGGACACCCGACAGATGTTTTTC	CACDLLGDPWDTRQMFF	NA	TRDJ3	TRDV2	TRDD3
TGTGCCTGTGACACCGTGGGGGATTTGACAGCACAACTCTTCTTT	CACDTVGDLTAQLFF	medium-sized	TRDJ2	TRDV2	TRDD3
TGTGCCTGTGACCACTTGGGGGATACCAGCTCCTGGGACACCCGACAGATGTTTTTC	CACDHLGDTSSWDTRQMFF	NA	TRDJ3	TRDV2	TRDD3
TGTGCCTGTGACACCGTCCATCCTACTGGGGGCCGCCGGGGCACCCGACAGATGTTTTTC	CACDTVHPTGGRRGTRQMFF	NA	TRDJ3	TRDV2	TRDD3
TGTGCCTGTGACACCGTTGGAATGGGGGACACCACCGATAAACTCATCTTT	CACDTVGMGDTTDKLIF	NA	TRDJ1	TRDV2	TRDD3
TGTGCCTGTGACATACTGGGGATGGGCTCCTGGGACACCCGACAGATGTTTTTC	CACDILGMGSWDTRQMFF	NA	TRDJ3	TRDV2	TRDD3
TGTGCCTGTGACACCGTGGCGCTGGGGTCCACCAGTTCCTGGGACACCCGACAGATGTTTTTC	CACDTVALGSTSSWDTRQMFF	NA	TRDJ3	TRDV2	NA
TGTGCCTGTGACAGGGTACGCACTGAAGCTTTGACAGCACAACTCTTCTTT	CACDRVRTEALTAQLFF	NA	TRDJ2	TRDV2	NA
TGTGCCTGTGACCGTACTGGGGGATACGATAGGTCCTGGGACACCCGCCAGATGTTTTTC	CACDRTGGYDRSWDTRQMFF	NA	TRDJ3	TRDV2	TRDD3
TGTGCCTGTGACACCTTACTGGGGACCTTCTCCTGGGACACCCGACAGATGTTTTTC	CACDTLLGTFSWDTRQMFF	NA	TRDJ3	TRDV2	TRDD3
TGTGCCTGTCGATCGCGCTTCTACGTTAAGAGGATACGCGATCCTTTGACAGCACAACTCTTCTTT	CACRSRFYVKRIRDPLTAQLFF	NA	TRDJ2	TRDV2	TRDD3
TGTGCCTGTGACACCGTAGGGGCCAGAACTAAAGCCTGGGACACCCGCCAGATGTTTTTC	CACDTVGARTKAWDTRQMFF	NA	TRDJ3	TRDV2	NA
TGTGCTCTTGGGGATTTTACTGGGGGTCACACCGATAAACCCATCTTT	CALGDFTGGHTDKPIF	NA	TRDJ1	TRDV1	TRDD3
TGTGCCTGTGACTTCTTGGGGGCCGTACTATCCTGGGACACCCGACAGATGTTTTTC	CACDFLGAVLSWDTRQMFF	NA	TRDJ3	TRDV2	NA
TGTGCCTGTGGCATACTGGGGGATACGTACACCGGTAAACTCATCTTT	CACGILGDTYTGKLIF	few	TRDJ1	TRDV2	TRDD3